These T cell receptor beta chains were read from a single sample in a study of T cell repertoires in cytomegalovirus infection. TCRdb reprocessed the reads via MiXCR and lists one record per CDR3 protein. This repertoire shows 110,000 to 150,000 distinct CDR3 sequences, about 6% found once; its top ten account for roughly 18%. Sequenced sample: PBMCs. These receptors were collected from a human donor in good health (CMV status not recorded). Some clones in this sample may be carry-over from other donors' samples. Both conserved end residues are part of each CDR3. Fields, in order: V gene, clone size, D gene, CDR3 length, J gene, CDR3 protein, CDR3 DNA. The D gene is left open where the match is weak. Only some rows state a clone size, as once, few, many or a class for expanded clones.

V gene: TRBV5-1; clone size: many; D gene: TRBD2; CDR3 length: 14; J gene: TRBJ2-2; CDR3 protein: CASSGGEDTGELFF; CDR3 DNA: TGCGCCAGCAGCGGGGGGGAGGACACCGGGGAGCTGTTTTTT
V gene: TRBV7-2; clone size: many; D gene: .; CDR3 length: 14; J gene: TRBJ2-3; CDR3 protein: CASSPQSGLNTQYF; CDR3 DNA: TGTGCCAGCAGCCCCCAGTCTGGACTGAATACGCAGTATTTT
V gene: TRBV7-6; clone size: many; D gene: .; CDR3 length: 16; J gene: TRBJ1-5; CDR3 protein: CASSPVGGFQVQPQHF; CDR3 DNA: TGTGCCAGCAGCCCAGTTGGCGGGTTTCAGGTCCAGCCCCAGCATTTT
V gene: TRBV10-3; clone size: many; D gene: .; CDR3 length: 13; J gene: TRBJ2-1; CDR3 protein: CAISESGNNEQFF; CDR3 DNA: TGTGCCATCAGTGAGTCAGGAAACAATGAGCAGTTCTTC
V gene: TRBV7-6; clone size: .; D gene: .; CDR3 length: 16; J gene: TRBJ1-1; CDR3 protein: CASSGVGAHLGTEAFF; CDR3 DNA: TGTGCCAGCAGCGGCGTTGGGGCCCACTTAGGCACTGAAGCTTTCTTT
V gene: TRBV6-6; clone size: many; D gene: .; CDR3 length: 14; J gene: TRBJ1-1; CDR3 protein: CASSPVRGNTEAFF; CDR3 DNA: TGTGCCAGCAGCCCCGTCAGGGGGAACACTGAAGCTTTCTTT
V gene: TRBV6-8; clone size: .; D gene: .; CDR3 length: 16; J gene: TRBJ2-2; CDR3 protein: CASSYTTVPNTGELFF; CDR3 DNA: TGTGCCAGCAGTTACACCACGGTTCCGAACACCGGGGAGCTGTTTTTT
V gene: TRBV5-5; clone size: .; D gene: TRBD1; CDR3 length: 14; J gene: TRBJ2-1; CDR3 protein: CASQRAGGYNEQFF; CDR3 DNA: TGTGCCAGTCAACGGGCAGGGGGCTACAATGAGCAGTTCTTC
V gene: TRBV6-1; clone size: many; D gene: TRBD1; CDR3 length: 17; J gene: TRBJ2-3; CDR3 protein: CASSLTGTGAPTDTQYF; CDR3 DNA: TGTGCCAGCAGTTTGACCGGGACAGGGGCCCCCACAGATACGCAGTATTTT
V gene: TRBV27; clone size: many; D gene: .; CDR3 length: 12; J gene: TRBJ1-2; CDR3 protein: CASSFAGSGYTF; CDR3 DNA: TGTGCCAGCAGTTTCGCCGGGTCAGGCTACACCTTC
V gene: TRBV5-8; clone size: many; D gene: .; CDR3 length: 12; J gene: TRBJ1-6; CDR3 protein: CASSLTVSPLHF; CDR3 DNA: TGTGCCAGCAGCTTGACAGTTTCACCCCTCCACTTT
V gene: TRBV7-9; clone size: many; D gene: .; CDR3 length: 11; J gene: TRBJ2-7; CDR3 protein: CASSSTEEQYF; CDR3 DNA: TGTGCCAGCAGTTCGACCGAGGAGCAGTACTTC
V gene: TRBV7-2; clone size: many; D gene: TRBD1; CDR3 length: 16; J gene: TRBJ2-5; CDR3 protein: CASSPDRGEDQETQYF; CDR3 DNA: TGTGCCAGCAGCCCGGACAGGGGGGAGGACCAAGAGACCCAGTACTTC
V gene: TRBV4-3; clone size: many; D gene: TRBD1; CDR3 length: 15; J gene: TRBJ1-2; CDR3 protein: CASSQHRGIHYGYTF; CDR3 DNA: TGCGCCAGCAGCCAGCACAGGGGGATCCACTATGGCTACACCTTC
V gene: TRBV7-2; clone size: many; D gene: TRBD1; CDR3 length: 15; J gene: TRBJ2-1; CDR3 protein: CASSLRTGGLDEQFF; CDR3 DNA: TGTGCCAGCAGCCTCCGGACAGGGGGGTTGGATGAGCAGTTCTTC
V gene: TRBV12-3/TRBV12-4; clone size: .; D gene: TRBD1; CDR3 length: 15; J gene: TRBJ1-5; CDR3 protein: CASSPDRGLAQPQHF; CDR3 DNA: TGTGCCAGCAGCCCCGACAGGGGGCTAGCTCAGCCCCAGCATTTT